The entry below gives a single T cell receptor (beta chain) sequence along with its context. The data stem from a study of blood T cell repertoires in COVID-19. Overall study: Samples of COVID-19 (acute and convalescent) were obtained from the United States, Italy and Spain.

Original handling: Reference gene primers were amplified, and this amplification served to estimate nucleated cell counts. Clones were sequenced by immunoSEQ multiplex PCR, and TCRdb holds only the in-frame ones, with some missing. The DNA was the basis for D and trimming; V, J and clone size are from that table. The sample yields about 190,000 clones, roughly 87% seen once. Trimming took 0 bases from V and 7 from J; bases not matched to a gene: 10. Germline CDR1 and CDR2: LGHNA and YNFKEQ. The CDR3 consists of 18 residues. The receptor's source is a woman aged 60-75 years with COVID-19, enrolled during active disease. The chain employs TRBV4-2 and TRBJ2-7; 15 nucleotides match TRBD2. The sequencing input was peripheral blood. The CDR3 spells CASSQESGTSGRTREQYF. The CDR3 coding sequence is TGTGCCAGCAGCCAAGAATCCGGGACTAGCGGGAGGACCAGGGAGCAGTACTTC.